What follows are 4 T cell receptor beta chains derived from one specimen sequenced in a study of Graves' ophthalmopathy and Graves' hyperthyroidism. RNA transcripts were the template, and TCR beta CDR3 regions were amplified from them. RT-PCR was first run with HTBI primers, then multiplex PCR in a second round. TCRdb called the multiplex PCR reads again in MiXCR, with one record for every CDR3 protein. The table has about 420,000 distinct CDR3 sequences, around 21% seen once. The sequenced material came from peripheral blood. Receptors were obtained from a woman between 18 and 29 years old with stable Graves' hyperthyroidism.

This clonotype was detected many times. The J gene is TRBJ2-6, the V gene TRBV6-1; 7 nucleotides agree with TRBD1. This CDR3 is built from 15 residues. With V trimmed by 7 bases and J by 0 bases, 3 bases remained unmatched. Germline V gene data show CDR1 as MNHNS and CDR2 as SASEGT. Here the CDR3 DNA reads TGTGCCAGCACCAGACAGGGCTCTGGGGCCAACGTCCTGACTTTC. It is translated as CASTRQGSGANVLTF.

The rearrangement links TRBV12-3 or TRBV12-4 to TRBJ2-5, with D hard to call. The V end was cut by 1 base, the J end by 5 bases, with 17 bases between. This CDR3 has 16 amino acids. As DNA, the CDR3 is TGTGCCAGCAGTTTAGACCGCCTCAGGCTTGGTGAGACCCAGTACTTC. This encodes CASSLDRLRLGETQYF.

This clonotype has a count of ten or more. V gene TRBV7-2 combines with J gene TRBJ2-2; D is ambiguous. This CDR3 is built from 13 residues. V was shortened by 5 bases and J by 5 bases, with 9 bases between the two germline ends. Germline V gives CDR1 SGHTA, CDR2 FQGNSA. CDR3 amino acids: CASSPTATGELFF. The CDR3 region has the DNA TGTGCCAGCAGCCCAACAGCGACCGGGGAGCTGTTTTTT.

This clonotype was observed at least ten times. The CDR3 bases are TGCAGCGTTGAAGATTGGGCTAGCGGGTCCCAAGAGACCCAGTACTTC. It yields the protein CSVEDWASGSQETQYF. The chain employs TRBV29-1 and TRBJ2-5, with 8 bases lining up with TRBD2. Germline-derived CDR1 and CDR2 are SQVTM and ANQGSEA. This CDR3 has 16 residues. Losses at the gene ends were 0 bases for V and 1 base for J; bases not matched to a gene: 7.